The 14 T cell receptor beta chains listed next were all sequenced from one sample in a study of cytomegalovirus exposure and HLA in healthy donors. It was with 60 Vbeta and 13 Jbeta primers that the PCR ran. TCRdb's copy holds only in-frame clones and misses some; the assay was immunoSEQ multiplex PCR. This table holds approximately 120,000 clones, approximately 73% found once. The sample was PBMCs. These receptors were collected from a man aged 60-69 years in good health and CMV-seropositive.

The chain recombines TRBV10-1 with TRBJ2-3; 10 bases agree with TRBD2. The CDR3 is 14 amino acids. The V gene end was trimmed by 6 bases and the J gene end by 5 bases; junction bases not matched to a gene: 5. In germline, CDR1 is WNHNN, CDR2 SYGVQD (reference sequence). In nucleotides, the CDR3 is TGCGCCAGCAGGGCTAGCGGGGGTTTAGATACGCAGTATTTT. Translating gives CASRASGGLDTQYF.

The J gene is TRBJ2-7, the V gene TRBV10-3; D is possibly TRBD1 (6 bases). Between the trimmed V and J ends, which lost 10 bases and 2 bases, there was a span of 12 bases. The V gene's germline CDR1 is ENHRY and CDR2 SYGVKD. This CDR3 is 12 amino acids long. CDR3 loop: CATQGSTYEQYF. DNA for the CDR3: TGTGCCACACAGGGAAGTACCTACGAGCAGTACTTC.

CDR3 sequence: CASSDGATNEKLFF. CDR3 DNA sequence: TGTGCCAGCTCGGACGGGGCAACTAATGAAAAACTGTTTTTT. The chain carries TRBV27 and TRBJ1-4; D is uncertain. CDR3 length: 14 amino acids. Trimming cost V 8 bases and J 0 bases, with 10 bases left between them. From germline, CDR1 is MNHEY and CDR2 SMNVEV (reference sequence).

Comment on this clone: Distinct nucleotide sequences in the sample also encode this CDR3. The chain couples TRBV6-5 to TRBJ1-1; D is unresolved. This CDR3 is 13 amino acids long. The germline CDR1 and CDR2 sequences are MNHEY and SVGAGI. V was trimmed by 4 bases and J by 1 base, leaving 7 bases between them. The CDR3 nucleotides are TGTGCCAGCAGTTTTGGGCAGAACACTGAAGCTTTCTTT. This codes for CASSFGQNTEAFF.

The rearrangement links TRBV4-2 to TRBJ2-7; D uncertain. The ends were cut back, 1 base at V and 5 bases at J, with 15 bases in the middle. CDR1 is LGHNA and CDR2 is YNFKEQ in the germline V gene. The CDR3 consists of 15 residues. The CDR3 region has the DNA TGTGCCAGCAGCCAAGGGGCCCTAAAACCCAACGAGCAGTACTTC. This gives the protein CASSQGALKPNEQYF.

V is TRBV5-6 and J is TRBJ2-5, with D perhaps matching TRBD2 (6 bases). The CDR3 consists of 14 residues. The germline V and J ends were trimmed by 2 bases and 5 bases, with 13 bases remaining between them. CDR1 is SGHDT and CDR2 is YYEEEE in the germline V gene. The CDR3 loop is CASSLRLVRETQYF. As DNA, the CDR3 is TGTGCCAGCAGCTTAAGACTAGTCCGCGAGACCCAGTACTTC.

V and J are TRBV5-1 and TRBJ1-6; maybe TRBD1 (6 bases). Germline V gene lookup returns CDR1 SGHRS and CDR2 YFSETQ. The ends were cut back, 0 bases at V and 5 bases at J, with 12 bases in the middle. This CDR3 comprises 16 residues. This CDR3 reads CASSLAGGLDNSPLHF. The CDR3 bases are TGCGCCAGCAGCTTGGCCGGGGGGCTCGATAATTCACCCCTCCACTTT.

The V and J genes are TRBV5-4 and TRBJ1-4; 9 bases match TRBD1. CDR3 length equals 17 residues. V trimming: 4 bases; J trimming: 6 bases; junction bases outside the gene matches: 13. Per germline, CDR1 SGHNT and CDR2 YYREEE (reference sequence). Here the CDR3 reads CASSTPPGQGIYEKLFF. The CDR3 region has the DNA TGTGCCAGCAGCACACCCCCGGGACAGGGAATCTATGAAAAACTGTTTTTT.

The rearrangement joins TRBV5-1 to TRBJ1-1; D is perhaps TRBD1 (5 bases). Germline assignment: CDR1 SGHRS and CDR2 YFSETQ. The germline V and J ends were trimmed by 0 bases and 4 bases, with 13 bases remaining between them. The CDR3 covers 15 residues. CDR3 in DNA: TGCGCCAGCAGCTTGGTCGGCAGGGTGGGCACTGAAGCTTTCTTT. Encoded protein: CASSLVGRVGTEAFF. The full variable domain, rest sourced from reference TRBV5-1 and TRBJ1-1, is KAGVTQTPRYLIKTRGQQVTLSCSPISGHRSVSWYQQTPGQGLQFLFEYFSETQRNKGNFPGRFSGRQFSNSRSEMNVSTLELGDSALYLCASSLVGRVGTEAFFGQGTRLTVV.

The CDR3 loop reads CASSLRLASTGELFF. The CDR3 bases are TGTGCCAGTAGTTTACGACTAGCGAGTACCGGGGAGCTGTTTTTT. The V gene is TRBV19, the J gene TRBJ2-2; 8 bases are shared with TRBD2. The CDR3 runs 15 residues. The junction had 7 bases not matched to a gene; V was cut back by 5 bases and J by 5 bases. CDR1 is LNHDA, CDR2 SQIVND, per germline (reference sequence). The full variable domain, its missing parts supplied by reference TRBV19 and TRBJ2-2, is DGGITQSPKYLFRKEGQNVTLSCEQNLNHDAMYWYRQDPGQGLRLIYYSQIVNDFQKGDIAEGYSVSREKKESFPLTVTSAQKNPTAFYLCASSLRLASTGELFFGEGSRLTVL.

The V and J genes are TRBV29-1 and TRBJ1-1; TRBD1 might be the D (5 bases). The germline gives CDR1 SQVTM, CDR2 ANQGSEA. The CDR3 spans 14 residues. V was clipped by 4 bases and J by 4 bases, with 16 bases between them. The CDR3 sequence: CSVVRGLFVTEAFF. The CDR3 DNA sequence: TGCAGCGTTGTCCGGGGACTCTTTGTCACTGAAGCTTTCTTT.

The genes are TRBV5-1 and TRBJ2-7; D may be TRBD1 (6 bases). V lost 0 bases, J lost 0 bases, and 10 bases lay in between. Germline CDR1 and CDR2: SGHRS and YFSETQ. CDR3 size: 15 residues. Written as DNA, the CDR3 is TGCGCCAGCAGCTTGGGGACAGATATCTCCTACGAGCAGTACTTC. It specifies CASSLGTDISYEQYF.

This clone was observed a few times. This chain joins TRBV6-5 and TRBJ1-4, with D unclear. Trimming cost V 6 bases and J 7 bases, with 9 bases left between them. The germline V gene encodes CDR1 MNHEY and CDR2 SVGAGI. There are 12 residues in the CDR3. CDR3 sequence: CASSLGGEKLFF. The CDR3 bases are TGTGCCAGCAGCCTTGGAGGTGAAAAACTGTTTTTT.

This clone was observed a few times. CDR3 loop: CASSSRTDSNYGYTF. The CDR3 DNA reads as TGCGCCAGCAGCTCTCGGACAGATAGCAACTATGGCTACACCTTC. V and J are TRBV5-1 and TRBJ1-2, with D possibly TRBD1 on 6 matching bases. Trimming took off 3 bases at V and 2 bases at J, with 14 bases between the two ends. Germline V gene data show CDR1 as SGHRS and CDR2 as YFSETQ. The CDR3 is made up of 15 amino acids.